This TCR beta chain was sequenced during a study of regulatory T cells in long-lasting Graves disease. Overall study findings and caveats: The persistent group shared fewer than 3,500 public clonotypes, more than the approximately 880 shared by new patients. TRBV28 was favored in persistent disease, as were TRBJ1-2 and TRBJ2-5.

Time point specified: newly diagnosed GD, antithyroid drugs for less than 3 months. Making the TCR library involved RNA that had been extracted from PBMCs. Germline-derived CDR1 and CDR2 are SGHRS and YFSETQ. CDR3 length equals 15 residues. V was shortened by 5 bases and J by 0 bases, with 14 bases between the two germline ends. With iRepertoire HTBI primers and Arm-PCR of CDR3 regions, TCR beta libraries were built. TCRdb processed the multiplex PCR reads anew with MiXCR; each CDR3 protein has one entry. The table has around 420,000 distinct CDR3 sequences, around 15% seen once; the top ten hold approximately 21%. Points on this clonotype: Its specificity is not known.

The origin of this receptor is a female donor with Graves disease. V is TRBV5-1 and J is TRBJ1-1, with D maybe TRBD1 (5 bases). The sample here was peripheral blood mononuclear cells (PBMCs), taken at new diagnosis, from a patient treated with antithyroid drugs. The CDR3 nucleotides read TGCGCCAGCAGTACCCGGGGCCCCATGAACACTGAAGCTTTCTTT. It codes for CASSTRGPMNTEAFF.